The rows below give T cell receptor beta chains drawn from one sample of a study of identical twins. MiXCR, applied by TCRdb to the 5' RACE reads, yields one record per CDR3 protein. Of a few hundred thousand distinct CDR3 sequences listed, nearly 9.5% were seen once; the top ten hold around 7.1%. This sample also appeared in a second study, on yellow fever vaccine responses in identical twins.

The material sequenced was CD8+ T cells sorted from blood. These receptor sequences come from a woman under 30 in good health. Each CDR3 is given with its conserved first and last residue. The D gene is left open where the match is weak. Clone size is not always given. Where it is, it says once, few, many or a class for expanded clones.

>TRBJ2-3|NA|TRBV3-1|NA
CASSQDSSGFNTDTQYF
TGTGCCAGCAGCCAAGATTCGAGCGGGTTTAACACAGATACGCAGTATTTT
>TRBJ2-7|many|TRBV29-1|NA
CSVRTESYEQYF
TGCAGCGTCAGGACCGAATCCTACGAGCAGTACTTC
>TRBJ2-4|many|TRBV4-1|TRBD1
CASSPQGALNIQYF
TGCGCCAGCAGCCCACAGGGGGCTTTAAACATTCAGTACTTC
>TRBJ1-2|few|TRBV27|TRBD1
CASRITGGYGYTF
TGTGCCAGCAGGATAACAGGGGGCTATGGCTACACCTTC
>TRBJ2-1|many|TRBV7-9|TRBD2
CASSSGTSGVNEQFF
TGTGCCAGCAGCTCCGGGACTAGCGGGGTCAATGAGCAGTTCTTC
>TRBJ2-7|few|TRBV5-1|NA
CASSLVSPTYEQYF
TGCGCCAGCAGCTTGGTATCCCCCACCTACGAGCAGTACTTC
>TRBJ2-7|many|TRBV12-3/TRBV12-4|TRBD1
CASSPGQGLREQYF
TGTGCCAGCAGTCCAGGACAGGGTTTAAGGGAGCAGTACTTC
>TRBJ2-1|NA|TRBV27|NA
CASTPARNEQFF
TGTGCCAGCACCCCGGCGAGGAATGAGCAGTTCTTC
>TRBJ2-2|few|TRBV7-2|TRBD2
CATPLSGSANTGELFF
TGTGCCACGCCGTTAAGCGGGAGTGCGAACACCGGGGAGCTGTTTTTT
>TRBJ1-2|many|TRBV7-9|NA
CASSSIRVSNGYTF
TGTGCCAGCAGCTCCATAAGGGTATCCAATGGCTACACCTTC
>TRBJ1-1|NA|TRBV9|NA
CASSREGDTEAFF
TGTGCCAGCAGCAGGGAGGGGGACACTGAAGCTTTCTTT
>TRBJ2-7|many|TRBV7-2|TRBD2
CASSLPGLDFYEQYF
TGTGCCAGCAGCTTACCGGGACTAGATTTCTACGAGCAGTACTTC
>TRBJ2-2|few|TRBV24-1|NA
CATSDTGQGRTSGAFRDTGELFF
TGTGCCACCAGTGACACAGGACAGGGGAGAACTAGCGGGGCATTTCGAGACACCGGGGAGCTGTTTTTT
>TRBJ2-2|few|TRBV9|NA
CASSAWIRGGTGELFF
TGTGCCAGCAGCGCCTGGATCAGGGGGGGGACCGGGGAGCTGTTTTTT